This paragraph reports one T cell receptor beta chain. Its target is not known. The record originates from a study of Ad26.COV2.S vaccination and SARS-CoV-2 variants. For the study at large: Once, or twice with 56 days between doses, Ad26.COV2.S was given intramuscularly. Whole-study findings and limits: Reportedly, after vaccination the spike-specific CD8+ and CD4+ T cell responses displayed substantial breadth. Using TCR breadth and depth analyses may have led to underestimated total T cell responses.

Data came from immunoSEQ multiplex PCR; TCRdb stores just in-frame clones and leaves some out. In the table there are 500,000 or so clones, about 83% of which are singletons. The treatment denotes: around 19 received Ad26.COV2.S at low or high dose, single or two shots; about 5 received placebo; per-sample allocation not given. Collection of samples fell on day 63 after the first vaccine or placebo injection. The CDR3 is 16 amino acids. In germline, CDR1 is SQVTM, CDR2 ANQGSEA. The germline V and J ends were trimmed by 0 bases and 8 bases, with 19 bases remaining between them. The TCR was taken from a person aged 18-65 years who received the Ad26.COV2.S COVID-19 vaccine or a placebo. The sequences come from peripheral blood, collected in a trial of Ad26.COV2.S vaccine versus placebo. The rearrangement links TRBV29-1 to TRBJ2-2; D might be TRBD2 (6 bases). The CDR3 sequence is CSVEEERLERRGELFF. CDR3 DNA: TGCAGCGTTGAAGAGGAGCGACTAGAAAGAAGGGGGGAGCTGTTTTTT.